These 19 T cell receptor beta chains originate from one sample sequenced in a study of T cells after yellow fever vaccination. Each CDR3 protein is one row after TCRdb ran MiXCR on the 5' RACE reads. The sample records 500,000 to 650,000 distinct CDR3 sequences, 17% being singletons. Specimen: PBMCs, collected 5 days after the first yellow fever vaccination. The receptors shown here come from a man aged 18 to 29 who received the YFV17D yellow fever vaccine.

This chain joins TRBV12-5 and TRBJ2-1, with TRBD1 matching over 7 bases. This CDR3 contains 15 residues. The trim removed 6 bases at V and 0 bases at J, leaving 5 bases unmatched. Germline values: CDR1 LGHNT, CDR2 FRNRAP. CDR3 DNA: TGTGCTAGTGGAAGGAGACAGGGCTCCTACAATGAGCAGTTCTTC. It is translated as CASGRRQGSYNEQFF.

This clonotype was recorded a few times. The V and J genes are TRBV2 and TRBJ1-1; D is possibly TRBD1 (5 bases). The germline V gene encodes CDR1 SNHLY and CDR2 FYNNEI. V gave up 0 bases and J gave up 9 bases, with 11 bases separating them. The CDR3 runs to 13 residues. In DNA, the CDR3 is TGTGCCAGCAGTGAAGCGAGGGGCAGTAAAGCTTTCTTT. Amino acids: CASSEARGSKAFF.

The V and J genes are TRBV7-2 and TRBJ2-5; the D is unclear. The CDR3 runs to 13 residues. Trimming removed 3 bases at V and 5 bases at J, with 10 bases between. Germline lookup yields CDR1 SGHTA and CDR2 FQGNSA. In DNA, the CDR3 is TGTGCCAGCAGCTTTTGGGGTTACGAGACCCAGTACTTC. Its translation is CASSFWGYETQYF. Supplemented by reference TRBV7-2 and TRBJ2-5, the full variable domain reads GAGVSQSPSNKVTEKGKDVELRCDPISGHTALYWYRQSLGQGLEFLIYFQGNSAPDKSGLPSDRFSAERTGGSVSTLTIQRTQQEDSAVYLCASSFWGYETQYFGPGTRLLVL.

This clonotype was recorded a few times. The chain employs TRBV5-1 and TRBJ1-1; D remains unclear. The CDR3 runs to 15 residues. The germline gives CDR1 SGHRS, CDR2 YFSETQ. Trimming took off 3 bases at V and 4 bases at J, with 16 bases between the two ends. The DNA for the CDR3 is TGCGCCAGCAGCTCGACGCTGAATTTGGGCACTGAAGCTTTCTTT. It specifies CASSSTLNLGTEAFF.

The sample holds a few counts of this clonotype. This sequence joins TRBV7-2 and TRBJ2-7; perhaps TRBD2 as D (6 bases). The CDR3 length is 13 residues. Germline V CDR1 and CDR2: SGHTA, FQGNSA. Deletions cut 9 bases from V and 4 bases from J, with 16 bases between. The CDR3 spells CARQMGLLYEQYV. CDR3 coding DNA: TGTGCCAGACAGATGGGACTTTTATACGAGCAGTACGTC.

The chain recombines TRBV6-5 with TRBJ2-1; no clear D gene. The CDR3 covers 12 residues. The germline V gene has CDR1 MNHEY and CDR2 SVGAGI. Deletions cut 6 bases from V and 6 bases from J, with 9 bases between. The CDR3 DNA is TGTGCCAGCAGGGGCGTTAGCAATGAGCAGTTCTTC. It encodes CASRGVSNEQFF.

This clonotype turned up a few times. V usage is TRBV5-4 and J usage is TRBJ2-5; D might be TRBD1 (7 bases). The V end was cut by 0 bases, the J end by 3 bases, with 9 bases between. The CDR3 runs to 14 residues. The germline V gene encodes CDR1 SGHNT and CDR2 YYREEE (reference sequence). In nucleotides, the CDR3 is TGTGCCAGCAGCTTGGCCAGGGGGGAAGAGACCCAGTACTTC. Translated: CASSLARGEETQYF.

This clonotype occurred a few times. The DNA for the CDR3 is TGTGCCAGCAGCCAACAGACAGGCACCAACTATGGCTACACCTTC. Translation gives CASSQQTGTNYGYTF. V gene TRBV7-8 combines with J gene TRBJ1-2; the D gene is possibly TRBD1 (6 bases). Trimming took off 5 bases at V and 2 bases at J, with 15 bases between the two ends. The germline gives CDR1 SGHVS, CDR2 FQNEAQ. This CDR3 comprises 15 residues.

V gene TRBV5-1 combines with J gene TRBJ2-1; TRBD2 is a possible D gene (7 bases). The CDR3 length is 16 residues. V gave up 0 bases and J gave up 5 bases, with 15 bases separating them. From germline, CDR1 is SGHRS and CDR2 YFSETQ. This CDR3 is CASSLGPGGPHNEQFF. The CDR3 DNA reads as TGCGCCAGCAGCTTGGGGCCGGGGGGCCCTCACAATGAGCAGTTCTTC.

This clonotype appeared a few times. The CDR3 region is CATSVAGTASTDTQYF. The CDR3 region has the DNA TGTGCCACCAGTGTCGCCGGGACAGCTAGCACAGATACGCAGTATTTT. V usage is TRBV24-1 and J usage is TRBJ2-3; 7 bases line up with TRBD1. In germline, CDR1 is KGHDR, CDR2 SFDVKD. This CDR3 spans 16 amino acids. J lost 0 bases, V lost 5 bases, and 7 bases had no gene match.

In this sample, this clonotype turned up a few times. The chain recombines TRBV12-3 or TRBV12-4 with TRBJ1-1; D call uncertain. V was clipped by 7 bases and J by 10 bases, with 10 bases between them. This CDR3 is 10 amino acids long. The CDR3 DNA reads TGTGCCAGCACCCCTTACCCAGCTTTCTTT. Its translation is CASTPYPAFF.

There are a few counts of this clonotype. The CDR3: CASSRGQGFGQPQHF. The CDR3 nucleotides are TGTGCCAGCAGTAGGGGACAGGGCTTCGGTCAGCCCCAGCATTTT. The chain carries TRBV2 and TRBJ1-5; 9 bases are a match to TRBD1. The germline V gene encodes CDR1 SNHLY and CDR2 FYNNEI. The V gene end was trimmed by 5 bases and the J gene end by 6 bases; junction bases not matched to a gene: 8. CDR3 length equals 15 residues.

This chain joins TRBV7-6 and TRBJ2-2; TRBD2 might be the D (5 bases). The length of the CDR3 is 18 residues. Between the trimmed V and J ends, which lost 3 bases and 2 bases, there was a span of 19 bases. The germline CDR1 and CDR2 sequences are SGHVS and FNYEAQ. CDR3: CASSFTRLGVFNTGELFF. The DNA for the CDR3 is TGTGCCAGCAGCTTCACCCGTCTGGGAGTTTTTAACACCGGGGAGCTGTTTTTT.

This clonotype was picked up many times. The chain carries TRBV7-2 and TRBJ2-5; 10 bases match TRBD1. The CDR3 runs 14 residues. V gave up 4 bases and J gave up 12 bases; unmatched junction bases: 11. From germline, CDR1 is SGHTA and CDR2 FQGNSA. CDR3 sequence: CASSSTGQGSFEYF. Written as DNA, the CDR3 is TGTGCCAGCAGCTCCACGGGACAGGGGTCGTTTGAGTACTTC.

The CDR3 nucleotides are TGTGCCAGCCAGGGGCTAGCGGGGGGCACCGGGGAGCTGTTTTTT. Its protein product is CASQGLAGGTGELFF. The V gene is TRBV6-1, the J gene TRBJ2-2; 11 nucleotides match TRBD2. Germline-derived CDR1 and CDR2 are MNHNS and SASEGT. The CDR3 loop spans 15 amino acids. With 8 bases clipped from V and 4 bases from J, the junction kept 6 bases outside the gene matches.

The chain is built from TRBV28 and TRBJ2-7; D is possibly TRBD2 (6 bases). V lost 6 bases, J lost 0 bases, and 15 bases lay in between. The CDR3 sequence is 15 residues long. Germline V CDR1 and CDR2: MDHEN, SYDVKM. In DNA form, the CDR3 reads TGTGCCAGCAGCGCCCCGGGGGTAAGCTCCTACGAGCAGTACGTC. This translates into CASSAPGVSSYEQYV.

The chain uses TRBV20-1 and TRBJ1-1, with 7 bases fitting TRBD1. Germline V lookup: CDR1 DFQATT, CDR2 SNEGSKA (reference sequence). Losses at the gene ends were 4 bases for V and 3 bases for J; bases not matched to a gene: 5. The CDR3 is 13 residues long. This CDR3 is CSATSGGDTEAFF. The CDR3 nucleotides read TGCAGTGCTACCTCAGGGGGGGACACTGAAGCTTTCTTT.

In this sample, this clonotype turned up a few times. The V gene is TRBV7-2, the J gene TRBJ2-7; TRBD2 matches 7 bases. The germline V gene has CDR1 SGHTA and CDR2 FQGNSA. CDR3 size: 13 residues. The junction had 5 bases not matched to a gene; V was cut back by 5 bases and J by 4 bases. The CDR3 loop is CASSPRLAYEQYF. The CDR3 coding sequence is TGTGCCAGCAGCCCGCGACTAGCTTACGAGCAGTACTTC. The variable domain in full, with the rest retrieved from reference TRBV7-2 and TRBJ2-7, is GAGVSQSPSNKVTEKGKDVELRCDPISGHTALYWYRQSLGQGLEFLIYFQGNSAPDKSGLPSDRFSAERTGGSVSTLTIQRTQQEDSAVYLCASSPRLAYEQYFGPGTRLTVT.

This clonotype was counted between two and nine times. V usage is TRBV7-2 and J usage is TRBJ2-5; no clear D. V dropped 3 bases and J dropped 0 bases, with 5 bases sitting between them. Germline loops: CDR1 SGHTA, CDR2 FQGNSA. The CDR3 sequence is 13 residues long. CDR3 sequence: CASSFLHQETQYF. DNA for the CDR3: TGTGCCAGCAGCTTCCTCCACCAAGAGACCCAGTACTTC.